There are many counts of the clone carrying this T cell receptor (beta chain). This sample was taken from a study of regulatory T cells in long-lasting Graves disease. The junction had 13 bases not matched to a gene; V was cut back by 5 bases and J by 7 bases. Germline V gives CDR1 SQVTM, CDR2 ANQGSEA. This CDR3 is 14 amino acids long. Combining iRepertoire HTBI primers with Arm-PCR of CDR3 regions, the authors built TCR beta libraries. In TCRdb, the multiplex PCR reads were re-called with MiXCR into one record per CDR3 protein. The sample gives roughly 500,000 distinct CDR3 sequences, around 12% of which show up once; 8% to 10% is in the top ten. Time point meaning: newly diagnosed GD, antithyroid drugs for less than 3 months. After RNA was extracted from PBMCs, the TCR library was made from it. This sample also appeared in a second study, on T cells in Graves' hyperthyroidism and ophthalmopathy. This second study notes: Orbital computed tomography and thyroid ultrasound, together with serum TRAb and thyroxine and clinical symptoms, were used for diagnoses.

The clonotype comes from a woman aged 25 to 45 with Graves disease. Sequenced here: peripheral blood mononuclear cells (PBMCs), sampled at new diagnosis, from a patient treated with antithyroid drugs. This chain links TRBV29-1 with TRBJ1-2; TRBD1 matches at 7 bases. Here the CDR3 reads CSVYLRDSSRGYTF. CDR3 sequence (DNA): TGCAGCGTTTATCTTCGGGACAGTTCCCGTGGCTACACCTTC. Looking up the rest from reference TRBV29-1 and TRBJ1-2 gives the full variable domain: SAVISQKPSRDICQRGTSLTIQCQVDSQVTMMFWYRQQPGQSLTLIATANQGSEATYESGFVIDKFPISRPNLTFSTLTVSNMSPEDSSIYLCSVYLRDSSRGYTFGSGTRLTVV.